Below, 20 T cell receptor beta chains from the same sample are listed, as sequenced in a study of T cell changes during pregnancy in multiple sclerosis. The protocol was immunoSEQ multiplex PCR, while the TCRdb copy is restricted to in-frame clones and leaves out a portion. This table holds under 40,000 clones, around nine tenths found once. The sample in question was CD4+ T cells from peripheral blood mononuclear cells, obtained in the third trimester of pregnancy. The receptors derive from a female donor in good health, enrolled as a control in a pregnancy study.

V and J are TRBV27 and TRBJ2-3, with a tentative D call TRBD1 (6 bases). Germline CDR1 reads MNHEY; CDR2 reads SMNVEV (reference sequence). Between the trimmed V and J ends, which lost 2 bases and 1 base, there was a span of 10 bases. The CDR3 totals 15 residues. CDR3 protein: CASSLGRTGTDTQYF. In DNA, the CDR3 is TGTGCCAGCAGTTTAGGAAGGACAGGCACAGATACGCAGTATTTT.

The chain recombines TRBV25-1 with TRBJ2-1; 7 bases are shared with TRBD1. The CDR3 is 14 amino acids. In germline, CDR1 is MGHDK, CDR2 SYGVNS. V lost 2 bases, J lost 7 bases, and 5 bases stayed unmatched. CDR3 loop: CASSEGPDRNEQFF. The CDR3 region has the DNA TGTGCCAGCAGTGAAGGTCCGGACAGGAATGAGCAGTTCTTC.

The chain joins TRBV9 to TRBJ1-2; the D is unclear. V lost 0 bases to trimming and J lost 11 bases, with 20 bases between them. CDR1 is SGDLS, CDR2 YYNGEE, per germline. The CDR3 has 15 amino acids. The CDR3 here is CASSVGGQPNARYTF. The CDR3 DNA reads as TGTGCCAGCAGCGTAGGAGGCCAGCCCAACGCTAGGTACACCTTC.

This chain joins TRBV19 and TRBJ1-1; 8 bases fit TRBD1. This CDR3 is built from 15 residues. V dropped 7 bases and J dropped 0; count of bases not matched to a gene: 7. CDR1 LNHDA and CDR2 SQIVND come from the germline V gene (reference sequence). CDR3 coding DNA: TGTGCCAGTAAGGCCCAGGGGGCCCTGAACACTGAAGCTTTCTTT. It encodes CASKAQGALNTEAFF.

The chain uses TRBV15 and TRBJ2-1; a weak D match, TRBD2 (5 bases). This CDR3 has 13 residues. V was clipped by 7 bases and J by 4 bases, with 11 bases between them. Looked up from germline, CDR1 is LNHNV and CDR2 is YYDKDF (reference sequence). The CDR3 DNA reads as TGTGCCACCACAACCGGGGAATACAATGAGCAGTTCTTC. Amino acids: CATTTGEYNEQFF. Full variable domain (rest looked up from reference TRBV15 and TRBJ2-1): DAMVIQNPRYQVTQFGKPVTLSCSQTLNHNVMYWYQQKSSQAPKLLFHYYDKDFNNEADTPDNFQSRRPNTSFCFLDIRSPGLGDTAMYLCATTTGEYNEQFFGPGTRLTVL.

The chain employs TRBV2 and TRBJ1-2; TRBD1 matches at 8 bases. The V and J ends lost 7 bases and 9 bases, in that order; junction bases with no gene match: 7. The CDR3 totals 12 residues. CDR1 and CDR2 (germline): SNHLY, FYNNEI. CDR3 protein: CASNYRGMSYTF. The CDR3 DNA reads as TGTGCCAGCAACTACAGGGGGATGAGCTACACCTTC.

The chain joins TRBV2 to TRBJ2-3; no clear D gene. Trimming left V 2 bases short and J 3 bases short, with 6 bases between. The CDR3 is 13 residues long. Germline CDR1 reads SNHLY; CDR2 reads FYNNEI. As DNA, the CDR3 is TGTGCCAGCAGTGAACCGTATACAGATACGCAGTATTTT. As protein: CASSEPYTDTQYF.

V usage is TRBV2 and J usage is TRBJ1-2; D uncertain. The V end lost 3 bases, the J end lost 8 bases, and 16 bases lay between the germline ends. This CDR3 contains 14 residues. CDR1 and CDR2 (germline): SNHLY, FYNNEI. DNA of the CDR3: TGTGCCAGCAGTGAGTCTTCGACATTGATCGGCTACACCTTC. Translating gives CASSESSTLIGYTF. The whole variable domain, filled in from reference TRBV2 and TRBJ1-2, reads EPEVTQTPSHQVTQMGQEVILRCVPISNHLYFYWYRQILGQKVEFLVSFYNNEISEKSEIFDDQFSVERPDGSNFTLKIRSTKLEDSAMYFCASSESSTLIGYTFGSGTRLTVV.

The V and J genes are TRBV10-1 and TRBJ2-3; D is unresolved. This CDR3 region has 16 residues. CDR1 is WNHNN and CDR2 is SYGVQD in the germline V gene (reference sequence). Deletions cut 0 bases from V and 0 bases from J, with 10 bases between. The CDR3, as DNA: TGCGCCAGCAGTGAGTCGTTCGGGTCTAGCACAGATACGCAGTATTTT. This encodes CASSESFGSSTDTQYF.

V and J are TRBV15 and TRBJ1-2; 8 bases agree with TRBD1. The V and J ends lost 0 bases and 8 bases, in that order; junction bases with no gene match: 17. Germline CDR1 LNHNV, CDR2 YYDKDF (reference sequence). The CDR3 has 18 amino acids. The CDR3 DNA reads TGTGCCACCAGCAGAGATTGGGACAGGTCGAGGCGCCAGGAGGGCTACACCTTC. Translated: CATSRDWDRSRRQEGYTF.

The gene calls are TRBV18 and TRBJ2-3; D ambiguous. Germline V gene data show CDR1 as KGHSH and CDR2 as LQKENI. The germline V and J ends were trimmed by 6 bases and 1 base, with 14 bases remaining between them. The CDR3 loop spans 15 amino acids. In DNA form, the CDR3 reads TGTGCCAGCTCCCCTAACTTGCGCGGCACAGATACGCAGTATTTT. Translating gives CASSPNLRGTDTQYF. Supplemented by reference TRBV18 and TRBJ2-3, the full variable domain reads NAGVMQNPRHLVRRRGQEARLRCSPMKGHSHVYWYRQLPEEGLKFMVYLQKENIIDESGMPKERFSAEFPKEGPSILRIQQVVRGDSAAYFCASSPNLRGTDTQYFGPGTRLTVL.

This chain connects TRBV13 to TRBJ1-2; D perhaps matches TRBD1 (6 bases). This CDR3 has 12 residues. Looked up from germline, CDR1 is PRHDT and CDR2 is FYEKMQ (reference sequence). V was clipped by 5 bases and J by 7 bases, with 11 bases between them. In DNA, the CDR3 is TGTGCCAGCAGCAAGGGGGGGGGTGGCTACACCTTC. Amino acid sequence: CASSKGGGGYTF.

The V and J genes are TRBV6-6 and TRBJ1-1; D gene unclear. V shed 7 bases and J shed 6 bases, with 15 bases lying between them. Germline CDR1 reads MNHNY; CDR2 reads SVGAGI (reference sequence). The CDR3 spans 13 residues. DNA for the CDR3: TGTGCCAGCACCCGTGAAGAGTATCCTGAAGCTTTCTTT. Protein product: CASTREEYPEAFF.

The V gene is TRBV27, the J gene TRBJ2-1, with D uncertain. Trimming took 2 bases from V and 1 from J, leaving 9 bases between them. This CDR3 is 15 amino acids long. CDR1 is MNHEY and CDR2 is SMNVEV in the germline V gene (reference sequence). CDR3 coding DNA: TGTGCCAGCAGTTTAAGCCAAACTTCCTACAATGAGCAGTTCTTC. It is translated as CASSLSQTSYNEQFF.

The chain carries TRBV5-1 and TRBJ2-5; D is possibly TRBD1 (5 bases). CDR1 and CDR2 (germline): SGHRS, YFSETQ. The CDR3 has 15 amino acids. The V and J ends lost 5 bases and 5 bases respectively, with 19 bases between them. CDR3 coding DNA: TGCGCCAGCAGTTGGCTCGGACATATCTCGGAGACCCAGTACTTC. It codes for CASSWLGHISETQYF. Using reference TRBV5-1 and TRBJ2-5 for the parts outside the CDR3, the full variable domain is KAGVTQTPRYLIKTRGQQVTLSCSPISGHRSVSWYQQTPGQGLQFLFEYFSETQRNKGNFPGRFSGRQFSNSRSEMNVSTLELGDSALYLCASSWLGHISETQYFGPGTRLLVL.

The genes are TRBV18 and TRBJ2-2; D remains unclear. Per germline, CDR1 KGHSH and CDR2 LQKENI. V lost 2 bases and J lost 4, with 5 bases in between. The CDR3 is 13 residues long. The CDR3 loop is CASSPGRTGELFF. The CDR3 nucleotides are TGTGCCAGCTCACCAGGCCGCACCGGGGAGCTGTTTTTT.

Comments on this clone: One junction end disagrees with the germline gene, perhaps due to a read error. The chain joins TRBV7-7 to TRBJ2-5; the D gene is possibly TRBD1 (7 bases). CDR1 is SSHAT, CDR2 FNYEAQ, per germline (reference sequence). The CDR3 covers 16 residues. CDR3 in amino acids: CASSGSRNRGQETQYF. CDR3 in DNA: TGTGCTAGCAGCGGGTCTAGGAACAGGGGACAAGAGACCCAGTACTTC.

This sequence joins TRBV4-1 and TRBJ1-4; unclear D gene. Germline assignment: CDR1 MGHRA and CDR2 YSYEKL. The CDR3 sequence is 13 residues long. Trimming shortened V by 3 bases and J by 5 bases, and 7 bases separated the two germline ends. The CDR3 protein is CASSHPGNEKLFF. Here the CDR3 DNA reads TGCGCCAGCAGCCATCCGGGGAATGAAAAACTGTTTTTT.

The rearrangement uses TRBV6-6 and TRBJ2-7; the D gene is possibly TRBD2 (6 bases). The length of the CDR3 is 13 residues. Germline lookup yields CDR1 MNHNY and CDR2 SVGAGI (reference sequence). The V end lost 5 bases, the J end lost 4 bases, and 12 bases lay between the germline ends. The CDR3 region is CASSAGGMYEQYF. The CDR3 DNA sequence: TGTGCCAGCAGTGCCGGCGGGATGTACGAGCAGTACTTC.

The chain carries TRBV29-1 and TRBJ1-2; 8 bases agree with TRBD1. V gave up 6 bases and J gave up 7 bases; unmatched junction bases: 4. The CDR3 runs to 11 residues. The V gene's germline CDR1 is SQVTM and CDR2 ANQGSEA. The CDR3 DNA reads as TGCAGCGTCATGACAGGGGCTGGCTACACCTTC. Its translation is CSVMTGAGYTF.